The 4 T cell receptor beta chains in this list originate from one sample, sequenced in a study of immune cell composition in non-small cell lung cancer. Profiled with immunoSEQ multiplex PCR; TCRdb holds only in-frame clones, not every one. The repertoire holds about 10,000 clones, with 65% to 80% as singletons. Sequencing input: lung tumor tissue. The receptor source for this set is a human donor with non-small cell lung cancer.

The J gene is TRBJ1-4, the V gene TRBV6-5; D uncertain. Deletions cut 6 bases from V and 5 bases from J, with 4 bases between. CDR1 and CDR2 (germline): MNHEY, SVGAGI. The CDR3 contains 11 residues. CDR3 sequence (DNA): TGTGCCAGCAGGGGGAATGAAAAACTGTTTTTT. Translation gives CASRGNEKLFF.

The rearrangement uses TRBV6-1 and TRBJ2-7; a possible D gene is TRBD1 (6 bases). The CDR3 is 15 residues long. Trimming took off 6 bases at V and 2 bases at J, with 17 bases between the two ends. The V gene's germline CDR1 is MNHNS and CDR2 SASEGT. CDR3 nucleotide sequence: TGTGCCAGCAGATACGTACCGGACAGCACCTACGAGCAGTACTTC. Protein product: CASRYVPDSTYEQYF.

This clone was detected once. This chain joins TRBV7-6 and TRBJ2-7; no clear D. This CDR3 is 17 amino acids long. Trimming shortened V by 1 base and J by 6 bases, and 22 bases separated the two germline ends. Germline assignment: CDR1 SGHVS and CDR2 FNYEAQ. The CDR3 protein is CASSLGSGRIGVGEQYF. CDR3 coding DNA: TGTGCCAGCAGCTTAGGATCAGGCAGGATTGGAGTGGGCGAGCAGTACTTC.

V and J are TRBV7-9 and TRBJ1-1; no firm D call. Trimming took 3 bases from V and 6 from J, leaving 8 bases between them. Per the germline V gene, CDR1 is SEHNR and CDR2 is FQNEAQ (reference sequence). The CDR3 spans 12 residues. In DNA, the CDR3 is TGTGCCAGCAGCTTTTCCCCGGCTGAAGCTTTCTTT. Translated, it gives CASSFSPAEAFF.